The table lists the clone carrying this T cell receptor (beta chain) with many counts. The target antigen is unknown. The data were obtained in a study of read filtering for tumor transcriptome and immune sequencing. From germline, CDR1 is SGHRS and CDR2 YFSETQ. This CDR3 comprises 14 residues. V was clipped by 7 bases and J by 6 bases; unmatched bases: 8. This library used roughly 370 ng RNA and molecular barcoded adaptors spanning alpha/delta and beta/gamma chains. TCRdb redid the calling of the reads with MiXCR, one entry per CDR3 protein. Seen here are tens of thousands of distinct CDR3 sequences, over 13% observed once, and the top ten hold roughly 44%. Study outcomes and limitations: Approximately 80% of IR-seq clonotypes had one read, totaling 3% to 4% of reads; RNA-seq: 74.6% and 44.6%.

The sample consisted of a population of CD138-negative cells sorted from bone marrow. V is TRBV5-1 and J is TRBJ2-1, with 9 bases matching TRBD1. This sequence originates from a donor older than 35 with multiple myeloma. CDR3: CASQRDRAINEQFF. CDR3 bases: TGCGCCAGCCAACGGGACAGGGCCATCAATGAGCAGTTCTTC.